This T cell receptor beta chain was observed in a study of OX40 agonist ivuxolimab in advanced cancers. Study results and caveats: Clonal expansion by week 6 occurred in CD4+ and CD8+ blood T cells (at 0.1 to 3.0 mg/kg).

Germline CDR1 MDHEN, CDR2 SYDVKM. CDR3 size: 15 residues. Losses at the gene ends were 7 bases for V and 9 bases for J; bases not matched to a gene: 14. TCRdb's copy holds only in-frame clones and misses some; the assay was immunoSEQ multiplex PCR. The repertoire has under 75,000 clones, 80% to 90% of them found once; the top ten carry approximately 0.73%. About this clone: Its antigen is not identified.

Sequences were derived from CD4+ or CD8+ T cells sorted from blood, sampled in a trial of the OX40 agonist ivuxolimab. This sequence originates from an adult with an advanced solid tumor such as melanoma, head and neck, liver or kidney cancer. The chain employs TRBV28 and TRBJ2-7; 11 nucleotides align to TRBD1. The chain's CDR3 is CASTLSGTGGMVQYF. CDR3 bases: TGTGCCAGCACCCTATCCGGGACAGGGGGAATGGTGCAGTACTTC.